The sample holds many counts of the clone carrying this T cell receptor beta chain. The antigen is not known. This entry belongs to a study of T cell repertoires in cytomegalovirus infection. Study overall: The public TCR beta signatures pointed to both CMV infection and matching HLA type.

TCRdb analysed the reads with MiXCR anew, one entry per CDR3 protein. Among about 260,000 distinct CDR3 sequences, roughly 10% were seen once, and the ten largest hold more than 12%. Findings of the study overall: In two of eight donors, the top clonotype was HLA-C-restricted CMV-specific. Frequencies of public TCR beta families were cumulated, and this identified carriers of CMV plus the relevant HLA.

There are 17 residues in the CDR3. V was clipped by 0 bases and J by 2 bases; unmatched bases: 5. The germline gives CDR1 MNHEY, CDR2 SVGAGI. This chain joins TRBV6-5 and TRBJ2-7; 12 bases match TRBD2. Material for sequencing was PBMCs. The TCR originated in a human donor in good health (CMV status not recorded). Some clones in this sample may be carry-over from other donors' samples. This CDR3 reads CASSYSLAGGTPYEQYF. Written as DNA, the CDR3 is TGTGCCAGCAGTTACTCGCTAGCGGGGGGGACCCCCTACGAGCAGTACTTC.